The 17 T cell receptor beta chains in this list originate from one sample, sequenced in a study of blood T cell repertoires in COVID-19. Only in-frame clones appear in the TCRdb table, and some are missing; sequencing was by immunoSEQ multiplex PCR. Of around 250,000 clones in the sample, approximately 86% were seen once. The sequenced material came from PBMCs or T cells enriched from blood (not recorded which). These receptor sequences come from a woman between 45 and 65 years old who had recovered from COVID-19.

The V call is TRBV5-1, the J call TRBJ2-1; 12 bases are a match to TRBD2. Unmatched junction bases numbered 10, after V lost 4 bases and J lost 2 bases. Germline CDR1 and CDR2: SGHRS and YFSETQ. CDR3 length: 18 amino acids. This CDR3 reads CASSPEGLAGTTYNEQFF. The CDR3 nucleotides read TGCGCCAGCAGCCCGGAGGGACTAGCGGGCACAACCTACAATGAGCAGTTCTTC.

The CDR3 DNA reads TGTGCCAGCAGCTTACGAGAGGGTGGATCACCCCTCCACTTT. Protein sequence: CASSLREGGSPLHF. The chain has TRBV7-8 and TRBJ1-6; D remains ambiguous. Trimming removed 2 bases from V and 10 bases from J, with 12 bases in between. Germline values: CDR1 SGHVS, CDR2 FQNEAQ. CDR3 size: 14 residues. Filled out from reference TRBV7-8 and TRBJ1-6, the complete variable domain reads GAGVSQSPRYKVAKRGQDVALRCDPISGHVSLFWYQQALGQGPEFLTYFQNEAQLDKSGLPSDRFFAERPEGSVSTLKIQRTQQEDSAVYLCASSLREGGSPLHFGNGTRLTVT.

The rearrangement joins TRBV4-1 to TRBJ2-1; 7 bases are a match to TRBD1. The V gene end was trimmed by 0 bases and the J gene end by 2 bases; junction bases not matched to a gene: 10. This CDR3 comprises 18 residues. Germline loops: CDR1 MGHRA, CDR2 YSYEKL. The CDR3 DNA is TGCGCCAGCAGCCAAGAACCTCACAGGGGTGGGACCTACAATGAGCAGTTCTTC. It codes for CASSQEPHRGGTYNEQFF.

V gene TRBV27 combines with J gene TRBJ1-1, with D hard to call. Trimming pared 8 bases from V and 5 bases from J, leaving 18 bases between. This CDR3 region has 14 residues. Germline-derived CDR1 and CDR2 are MNHEY and SMNVEV (reference sequence). This CDR3 is CASRLRVDGTEAFF. The CDR3 DNA is TGTGCCAGCCGCCTGCGGGTAGATGGGACTGAAGCTTTCTTT.

The J gene is TRBJ2-3, the V gene TRBV28, with TRBD2 identical over 10 bases. The CDR3 contains 18 residues. Looked up from germline, CDR1 is MDHEN and CDR2 is SYDVKM. Trimming at V came to 5 bases and at J to 4 bases, leaving 15 bases not matched to a gene. The CDR3 protein is CASSPPPGLAGVSDTQYF. CDR3 DNA sequence: TGTGCCAGCAGTCCCCCACCGGGGCTAGCGGGAGTTTCAGATACGCAGTATTTT.

CDR3 region: CASSQDRWQGGTEAFF. The CDR3 nucleotides read TGCGCCAGCAGCCAAGATCGATGGCAGGGGGGCACTGAAGCTTTCTTT. The chain is built from TRBV4-1 and TRBJ1-1, with 7 bases fitting TRBD1. Germline V gives CDR1 MGHRA, CDR2 YSYEKL. This CDR3 spans 16 amino acids. V dropped 0 bases and J dropped 4; count of bases not matched to a gene: 8.

This chain joins TRBV10-3 and TRBJ2-1; 9 bases map to TRBD1. The germline gives CDR1 ENHRY, CDR2 SYGVKD. V lost 2 bases and J lost 6; bases outside the gene matches: 8. CDR3 size: 16 residues. This chain's CDR3 is CAISEPGTGKRNEQFF. The CDR3 DNA sequence: TGTGCCATCAGTGAGCCCGGGACAGGGAAGCGCAATGAGCAGTTCTTC.

A single count supports this clone. The chain joins TRBV5-6 to TRBJ1-5; 8 bases line up with TRBD1. V trimming: 3 bases; J trimming: 3 bases; junction bases outside the gene matches: 5. From germline, CDR1 is SGHDT and CDR2 YYEEEE. The CDR3 loop spans 15 amino acids. CDR3 sequence: CASSSQTGVNQPQHF. DNA of the CDR3: TGTGCCAGCAGCTCGCAGACAGGGGTCAATCAGCCCCAGCATTTT.

This chain connects TRBV28 to TRBJ1-1; D not certain. The ends were cut back, 3 bases at V and 4 bases at J, with 9 bases in the middle. CDR1 and CDR2 from the germline V gene are MDHEN and SYDVKM. This CDR3 comprises 13 residues. The CDR3 sequence: CASSLSSLTEAFF. CDR3 DNA: TGTGCCAGCAGTTTGTCTTCCCTCACTGAAGCTTTCTTT.

This clone was counted between two and nine times. The V and J genes are TRBV7-8 and TRBJ1-2; possible D gene TRBD1, 6 bases. CDR3 size: 16 residues. The germline V gene has CDR1 SGHVS and CDR2 FQNEAQ. V lost 1 base, J lost 2 bases, and 14 bases lay in between. The CDR3 spells CASSLVRGLENYGYTF. CDR3 sequence (DNA): TGTGCCAGCAGCTTAGTCAGGGGTCTAGAAAACTATGGCTACACCTTC.

V and J are TRBV7-2 and TRBJ1-1; maybe TRBD1 (5 bases). Trimming removed 8 bases from V and 4 bases from J, with 14 bases in between. The CDR3 covers 13 residues. Germline V CDR1 and CDR2: SGHTA, FQGNSA. CDR3 bases: TGTGCCAGCCATTTCAGGGCTTCCACTGAAGCTTTCTTT. This translates into CASHFRASTEAFF.

The chain couples TRBV7-8 to TRBJ1-4; TRBD1 matches 7 bases. Germline loops: CDR1 SGHVS, CDR2 FQNEAQ. The CDR3 sequence is 16 residues long. V lost 0 bases, J lost 6 bases, and 7 bases stayed unmatched. The CDR3 DNA follows: TGTGCCAGCAGCTTAGCAGGTGACAGGGAGGATGAAAAACTGTTTTTT. Encoded protein: CASSLAGDREDEKLFF.

The chain joins TRBV11-3 to TRBJ2-5; 9 bases map to TRBD1. This CDR3 has 18 amino acids. Germline V gene sequence: CDR1 SGHNT, CDR2 YENEEA. V shed 5 bases, J shed 7 bases, and the junction held 20 bases outside the gene matches. The CDR3 nucleotides read TGTGCCAGCAGCGCCCGGGACAGGGAAGGAGGGGTGGCCGGGACCCAGTACTTC. The encoded protein is CASSARDREGGVAGTQYF.

This chain connects TRBV9 to TRBJ2-6, with D unclear. V was cut by 0 bases and J by 2 bases, with 3 bases left in between. In germline, CDR1 is SGDLS, CDR2 YYNGEE. The CDR3 is made up of 14 amino acids. This CDR3 is CASSVAAGANVLTF. CDR3 DNA: TGTGCCAGCAGCGTAGCCGCTGGGGCCAACGTCCTGACTTTC.

The CDR3 DNA reads TGTGCCAGCAGTTCAACGGGACTAGCGGGAGAAGGAGCCAAAAACATTCAGTACTTC. It encodes CASSSTGLAGEGAKNIQYF. This sequence joins TRBV27 and TRBJ2-4; TRBD2 agrees at 14 bases. Germline V gives CDR1 MNHEY, CDR2 SMNVEV (reference sequence). CDR3 length: 19 residues. V shed 4 bases and J 0 bases; nucleotides not matched to a gene: 8.

The chain recombines TRBV6-5 with TRBJ2-3, with 10 bases fitting TRBD2. Per germline, CDR1 MNHEY and CDR2 SVGAGI. The CDR3 covers 14 residues. V shed 8 bases and J 4 bases; nucleotides not matched to a gene: 6. The CDR3: CASLLAGVADTQYF. DNA of the CDR3: TGTGCCAGCTTGCTAGCGGGAGTTGCAGATACGCAGTATTTT.

This clone was detected only once. V is TRBV2 and J is TRBJ1-5; possibly TRBD1 for D (5 bases). CDR3 length: 15 residues. V gave up 8 bases and J gave up 0 bases, with 14 bases separating them. CDR1 SNHLY and CDR2 FYNNEI come from the germline V gene. CDR3 residues: CASGGEADSNQPQHF. CDR3 bases: TGTGCCAGCGGAGGGGAAGCGGATAGCAATCAGCCCCAGCATTTT.